These T cell receptor beta chains were read from a single sample in a study of radiotherapy plus CTLA-4 blockade in lung cancer. TCRdb's table, derived via immunoSEQ multiplex PCR, lists solely in-frame clones and lacks some. This sample has approximately 80,000 clones, with 78% found just once. The source material was peripheral blood, sampled from a patient treated with radiotherapy plus ipilimumab. These receptors were taken from a human donor with non-small cell lung cancer whose response to radiotherapy plus ipilimumab could not be evaluated. Some clones in this sample may be carry-over from other donors' samples. CDR3s include the opening cysteine and the closing phenylalanine or tryptophan. Each record gives: V gene, D gene, clone size, J gene, CDR3 length, CDR3 protein, CDR3 DNA. A D gene is named only where the DNA matches it firmly. Clone size, where shown, is once, few, many, or a class for clones that have expanded.

TRBV28	TRBD1	.	TRBJ2-7	14	CASSMDRGINEQYF	TGTGCCAGCAGTATGGACAGGGGGATTAACGAGCAGTACTTC
TRBV28	.	.	TRBJ2-7	15	CASSLSGEAPREQYF	TGTGCCAGCAGTTTATCGGGGGAGGCCCCCAGGGAGCAGTACTTC
TRBV2	.	many	TRBJ1-6	13	CASTNSISSPLHF	TGTGCCAGCACCAACAGTATCAGCTCACCCCTCCACTTT
TRBV5-1	TRBD2	.	TRBJ2-2	15	CASSLRTSGTGELFF	TGCGCCAGCAGCTTAAGGACTAGCGGCACCGGGGAGCTGTTTTTT
TRBV7-2	TRBD2	.	TRBJ2-7	15	CASSLASGGKYEQYF	TGTGCCAGCAGCTTAGCTAGCGGGGGGAAATACGAGCAGTACTTC
TRBV4-1	.	.	TRBJ1-1	14	CASSQVGSRSEAFF	TGCGCCAGCAGCCAAGTTGGTTCTAGATCTGAAGCTTTCTTT
TRBV6-5	TRBD2	.	TRBJ2-1	15	CASRTLAGGYNEQFF	TGTGCCAGCAGGACTTTAGCGGGGGGGTACAATGAGCAGTTCTTC
TRBV19	TRBD1	few	TRBJ1-4	13	CAIEDRDNEKLFF	TGTGCCATTGAGGACAGGGATAATGAAAAACTGTTTTTT
TRBV19	.	once	TRBJ2-7	14	CASSPSVSSYEQYF	TGTGCCAGTAGCCCGTCCGTGAGCTCCTACGAGCAGTACTTC
TRBV19	.	few	TRBJ2-4	17	CASSIFRDSVAKNIQYF	TGTGCCAGTAGTATATTCCGGGACTCCGTAGCCAAAAACATTCAGTACTTC
TRBV15	TRBD1	.	TRBJ1-1	15	CATSLQGILNTEAFF	TGTGCCACCAGCTTACAGGGGATTTTGAACACTGAAGCTTTCTTT
TRBV5-8	.	.	TRBJ2-2	16	CASSSGLSVDPGELFF	TGTGCCAGCAGTTCCGGACTCTCAGTAGACCCCGGGGAGCTGTTTTTT
TRBV28	TRBD1	.	TRBJ1-4	16	CASSFPRTGGTEKLFF	TGTGCCAGCAGTTTCCCCCGAACAGGGGGCACTGAAAAACTGTTTTTT
TRBV18	.	.	TRBJ2-6	17	CASSPTGQAAGANVLTF	TGTGCCAGCTCACCCACAGGGCAGGCTGCTGGGGCCAACGTCCTGACTTTC
TRBV2	.	.	TRBJ1-2	16	CASSEVEATLGGGYTF	TGTGCCAGCAGTGAAGTGGAGGCCACGCTAGGGGGTGGCTACACCTTC
TRBV6-1	.	.	TRBJ1-4	14	CASSEFEEDEKLFF	TGTGCCAGCAGTGAATTTGAAGAGGATGAAAAACTGTTTTTT
TRBV9	.	.	TRBJ2-3	16	CASSVDSWGSTDTQYF	TGTGCCAGCAGCGTAGATAGTTGGGGCTCCACAGATACGCAGTATTTT
TRBV10-3	TRBD1	few	TRBJ1-2	15	CAISPNRGFGYGYTF	TGTGCCATCAGCCCTAACAGGGGCTTCGGCTATGGCTACACCTTC
TRBV6-5	.	few	TRBJ2-7	14	CASSYWQGWYEQYF	TGTGCCAGCAGTTACTGGCAGGGGTGGTACGAGCAGTACTTC
TRBV6-1	.	.	TRBJ2-7	15	CASMPNPGLNYEQYF	TGTGCCAGCATGCCTAACCCGGGACTGAACTACGAGCAGTACTTC
TRBV4-2	.	.	TRBJ1-1	15	CASSQDRPGYTEAFF	TGTGCCAGCAGCCAAGATCGACCAGGGTACACTGAAGCTTTCTTT
TRBV18	.	.	TRBJ2-3	14	CASSPVGGPDTQYF	TGTGCCAGCTCACCAGTCGGGGGGCCTGATACGCAGTATTTT
TRBV10-3	.	.	TRBJ1-4	14	CAISATGRNEKLFF	TGTGCCATCAGTGCAACAGGGCGTAATGAAAAACTGTTTTTT
TRBV7-2	TRBD2	once	TRBJ2-1	13	CASSSQTSGVGFF	TGTGCCAGCAGCTCTCAGACTAGCGGGGTTGGATTCTTC
TRBV4-2	TRBD1	.	TRBJ1-5	18	CASSQDPDRGLRNQPQHF	TGTGCCAGCAGCCAAGACCCCGACAGGGGGCTACGGAATCAGCCCCAGCATTTT
TRBV6-6	.	.	TRBJ2-7	16	CASSYSGPSGSYEQYF	TGTGCCAGCAGTTACTCCGGTCCGTCCGGCTCCTACGAGCAGTACTTC
TRBV5-1	.	.	TRBJ2-7	14	CASSLTGPTYEQYF	TGCGCCAGCAGCTTGACAGGGCCGACCTACGAGCAGTACTTC
TRBV7-2	.	few	TRBJ2-7	14	CASSRTLSSYEQYF	TGTGCCAGCAGCAGGACACTGAGCTCCTACGAGCAGTACTTC
TRBV9	.	.	TRBJ1-1	15	CASSVGGRRDTEAFF	TGTGCCAGCAGCGTAGGGGGCCGAAGGGACACTGAAGCTTTCTTT
TRBV9	.	.	TRBJ1-1	15	CASSVDVGTPLEAFF	TGTGCCAGCAGCGTAGATGTCGGGACTCCGCTAGAAGCTTTCTTT
TRBV28	TRBD1	.	TRBJ1-6	14	CASSPGDRVSPLHF	TGTGCCAGCAGTCCCGGGGACAGGGTCTCCCCCCTCCACTTT
TRBV18	.	.	TRBJ1-1	13	CASSPRHDTEAFF	TGTGCCAGCTCACCGCGACATGACACTGAAGCTTTCTTT
TRBV10-3	.	.	TRBJ2-1	15	CAISSGSGANNEQFF	TGTGCCATCAGCAGCGGTTCAGGGGCCAACAATGAGCAGTTCTTC
TRBV4-2	.	.	TRBJ2-2	14	CATQSGFDTGELFF	TGTGCCACCCAAAGCGGATTTGACACCGGGGAGCTGTTTTTT
TRBV13	.	.	TRBJ2-1	15	CASSLRGGPHNEQFF	TGTGCCAGCAGCTTAAGGGGGGGACCCCACAATGAGCAGTTCTTC
TRBV11-3	TRBD1	few	TRBJ2-7	13	CASSRTGAYEQYF	TGTGCCAGCAGCCGGACAGGGGCCTACGAGCAGTACTTC
TRBV18	TRBD1	.	TRBJ1-4	14	CASSQGQGREKLFF	TGTGCCAGCTCACAGGGACAGGGGCGGGAAAAACTGTTTTTT
TRBV2	TRBD1	.	TRBJ2-2	14	CASRGQGDTGELFF	TGTGCCAGCAGAGGACAGGGGGACACCGGGGAGCTGTTTTTT
TRBV10-3	TRBD1	.	TRBJ2-5	15	CAISSGTGGPETQYF	TGTGCCATCAGTTCCGGGACAGGGGGCCCGGAGACCCAGTACTTC
TRBV9	TRBD1	.	TRBJ2-7	15	CASSSDGTGGSEQYF	TGTGCCAGCAGCTCGGATGGGACAGGGGGCTCCGAGCAGTACTTC
TRBV28	.	few	TRBJ2-4	17	CASTPTGRFLAKNIQYF	TGTGCCAGCACCCCCACCGGCAGGTTCTTAGCCAAAAACATTCAGTACTTC
TRBV5-1	TRBD2	.	TRBJ2-2	16	CASSPAAGGNTGELFF	TGCGCCAGCAGCCCAGCAGCGGGGGGTAATACCGGGGAGCTGTTTTTT
TRBV28	TRBD1	once	TRBJ1-5	15	CASSWTGVINQPQHF	TGTGCCAGCAGTTGGACAGGGGTCATCAATCAGCCCCAGCATTTT
TRBV10-3	TRBD2	.	TRBJ2-7	14	CAISVGGGGNEQYF	TGTGCCATCAGTGTGGGTGGGGGGGGTAACGAGCAGTACTTC
TRBV18	.	.	TRBJ2-2	15	CASSPKQGNTGELFF	TGTGCCAGCTCACCTAAACAGGGAAACACCGGGGAGCTGTTTTTT
TRBV25-1	.	.	TRBJ1-1	13	CASIQGRGTEAFF	TGTGCCAGCATACAGGGTAGGGGCACTGAAGCTTTCTTT
TRBV6-1	TRBD1	.	TRBJ2-3	14	CASTRDRGTDTQYF	TGTGCCAGCACTAGGGACAGGGGAACAGATACGCAGTATTTT
TRBV11-2	.	.	TRBJ2-3	16	CASSLLAGPSTDTQYF	TGTGCCAGCAGCTTACTGGCGGGCCCAAGCACAGATACGCAGTATTTT
TRBV30	.	.	TRBJ1-1	12	CAWSASDTEAFF	TGTGCCTGGAGTGCCAGTGACACTGAAGCTTTCTTT
TRBV29-1	TRBD2	once	TRBJ2-3	14	CSVPLAGGTDTQYF	TGCAGCGTTCCTCTAGCGGGGGGAACAGATACGCAGTATTTT